This T cell receptor (beta chain) stems from a study of blood T cell repertoires in COVID-19. Study details: Some COVID-19 samples were acute and others convalescent; all came from the United States, Italy and Spain. The analysed material was cDNA or gDNA that came from T cells, B-cell-depleted T cells, or PBMCs.

Under the authors' procedure: How many nucleated cells were present was estimated from reference gene primer amplification. The protocol was immunoSEQ multiplex PCR, while the TCRdb copy is restricted to in-frame clones and leaves out a portion. That table gives V, J and clone size, and the DNA gave D and trimming. The sample contains about 200,000 clones, around 90% of which appear only once. With V trimmed by 0 bases and J by 3 bases, 8 bases remained unmatched. Germline values: CDR1 SGHRS, CDR2 YFSETQ. This CDR3 comprises 18 residues. The material sequenced was peripheral blood. The chain combines TRBV5-1 with TRBJ2-2; TRBD1 agrees at 10 bases. The receptor's source is a man over 45 with acute or convalescent COVID-19. CDR3 nucleotide sequence: TGCGCCAGCAGCTTGGCCGCGGGACAGGGGAAGTACACCGGGGAGCTGTTTTTT. This codes for CASSLAAGQGKYTGELFF. The full variable domain, rest sourced from reference TRBV5-1 and TRBJ2-2, is KAGVTQTPRYLIKTRGQQVTLSCSPISGHRSVSWYQQTPGQGLQFLFEYFSETQRNKGNFPGRFSGRQFSNSRSEMNVSTLELGDSALYLCASSLAAGQGKYTGELFFGEGSRLTVL.